These 10 T cell receptor beta chains were all obtained from the same sample, sequenced in a study of T cell repertoires in cytomegalovirus infection. A single record per CDR3 protein comes from TCRdb applying MiXCR to the reads. The sample holds about 450,000 distinct CDR3 sequences, roughly 30% seen once. The sequenced sample was PBMCs. Every receptor here comes from a human donor in good health (CMV status not recorded). Some clones in this sample may be carry-over from other donors' samples.

The gene calls are TRBV12-3 or TRBV12-4 and TRBJ1-1; D is perhaps TRBD1 (5 bases). The CDR3 extends over 16 amino acids. V lost 5 bases and J lost 2, with 18 bases in between. Here the CDR3 reads CASSPRKGILNTEAFF. CDR3 DNA: TGTGCCAGCAGTCCCCGAAAGGGGATCCTTAACACTGAAGCTTTCTTT.

The chain carries TRBV4-3 and TRBJ1-3, with D unclear. The CDR3 is made up of 16 amino acids. Germline V gene lookup returns CDR1 LGHNA and CDR2 YSLEER. The V gene lost 1 base and the J gene lost 0 bases, with 10 bases spanning the gap. CDR3 loop: CASSQVRAFSGNTIYF. As DNA, the CDR3 is TGCGCCAGCAGCCAAGTAAGGGCCTTCTCTGGAAACACCATATATTTT.

This clonotype appeared a few times. The rearrangement uses TRBV18 and TRBJ1-1; a weak D match, TRBD1 (6 bases). The CDR3 spans 18 residues. The germline CDR1 and CDR2 sequences are KGHSH and LQKENI. Trimming cost V 4 bases and J 4 bases, with 25 bases left between them. As DNA, the CDR3 is TGTGCCAGCTCACTTAGGGCACCCCCACGAGGGGGGCGCACTGAAGCTTTCTTT. Amino acid sequence: CASSLRAPPRGGRTEAFF.

This chain uses TRBV27 with TRBJ2-3, with 10 bases matching TRBD2. Looked up from germline, CDR1 is MNHEY and CDR2 is SMNVEV (reference sequence). After removal of 2 bases from V and 0 bases from J, the junction contained 8 bases not matched to a gene. This CDR3 is built from 18 residues. The CDR3 region has the DNA TGTGCCAGCAGTTTAATCCCCACTAGCGGGGCCAGCACAGATACGCAGTATTTT. The encoded protein is CASSLIPTSGASTDTQYF.

This clonotype has a handful of counts. This chain uses TRBV6-2 or TRBV6-3 with TRBJ2-7, with D tentatively TRBD1 (5 bases). Germline CDR1 and CDR2: MNHEY and SVGEGT. Deletions cut 2 bases from V and 4 bases from J, with 15 bases between. This CDR3 has 15 residues. The CDR3 spells CASSYNIPGLYEQYF. As DNA, the CDR3 is TGTGCCAGCAGTTACAATATTCCAGGGCTTTACGAGCAGTACTTC.

The chain couples TRBV7-9 to TRBJ2-1, with 9 bases aligning to TRBD2. The CDR3 extends over 15 amino acids. Germline values: CDR1 SEHNR, CDR2 FQNEAQ (reference sequence). J was trimmed by 6 bases and V by 4 bases; bases with no gene match: 7. The CDR3 sequence: CASSSAGGRANEQFF. The CDR3 nucleotides are TGTGCCAGCAGCTCCGCGGGGGGGCGGGCCAATGAGCAGTTCTTC.

In its sample, this clonotype was seen a few times. The junction and the germline gene differ at one end; a read error may be behind it. The chain joins TRBV7-7 to TRBJ2-2; 7 nucleotides align to TRBD1. The CDR3 is 16 residues long. CDR1 SSHAT and CDR2 FNYEAQ come from the germline V gene (reference sequence). DNA of the CDR3: TGTGCTAGCAGCCCTTGGACAGGACCGAACACCGGGGAGCTGTTTTTT. It encodes CASSPWTGPNTGELFF.

Comments on this clonotype: The junction shows a germline mismatch at one end, possibly a read error. V and J are TRBV7-8 and TRBJ2-1; TRBD2 matches 13 bases. CDR3 length: 20 residues. CDR1 and CDR2 from the germline V gene are SGHVS and FQNEAQ. The CDR3 protein is CASSPYQGLAGPPSYHEQFF. CDR3 sequence (DNA): TGTGCCAGCAGTCCATACCAGGGACTAGCGGGGCCCCCCTCCTACCATGAGCAGTTCTTC.

This clonotype was detected a few times. The chain joins TRBV4-3 to TRBJ1-6; a weak D match, TRBD1 (6 bases). The CDR3 consists of 15 residues. CDR1 LGHNA and CDR2 YSLEER come from the germline V gene. Trimming took 0 bases from V and 8 from J, leaving 11 bases between them. CDR3: CASSQDVGQHSPLHF. CDR3 nucleotide sequence: TGCGCCAGCAGCCAAGATGTTGGACAGCATTCACCCCTCCACTTT.

Many counts were recorded for this clonotype. This chain links TRBV19 with TRBJ2-6; 7 nucleotides match TRBD1. The CDR3 contains 18 residues. Germline CDR1 is LNHDA and CDR2 is SQIVND (reference sequence). V gave up 5 bases and J gave up 2 bases; unmatched junction bases: 12. DNA of the CDR3: TGTGCCAGTAGTCCCCAGGTGGTGGGGACAGCTGGGGCCAACGTCCTGACTTTC. Residues: CASSPQVVGTAGANVLTF.